A selection of T cell receptor beta chains follows, all from one sample in a study of CD8 T cells in ankylosing spondylitis. MiXCR was run by TCRdb on the 5' RACE reads, yielding one entry per CDR3 protein. The sample consists of fewer than 350,000 distinct CDR3 sequences, 11% of them appearing once. Material for sequencing was blood, either unsorted or a sorted T cell fraction (not recorded which). Receptors were obtained from a female donor with ankylosing spondylitis or in good health (not recorded which). Both conserved end residues are part of each CDR3. A D gene is named only where the DNA matches it firmly.

D	V	J	CDR3
TRBD2	TRBV20-1	TRBJ2-3	CSATGGTSGSIMSTDTQYF
-	TRBV14	TRBJ1-6	CASSRVGSLRSSYNSPLHF
TRBD2	TRBV5-1	TRBJ2-7	CASSRATSGGTYSYEQYF
-	TRBV19	TRBJ1-5	CASTPTAGNSNQPQHF
TRBD2	TRBV29-1	TRBJ2-1	CSVEALAGVYNEQFF
TRBD1	TRBV20-1	TRBJ2-7	CSAGTGTGQEQYF
TRBD1	TRBV5-5	TRBJ2-3	CASSVGQYTDTQYF
TRBD2	TRBV6-2/TRBV6-3	TRBJ2-1	CASRPLAGVYNEQFF
-	TRBV7-9	TRBJ2-7	CASSSSDTVTYEQYF
-	TRBV20-1	TRBJ2-7	CSARGTAYEQYF
TRBD2	TRBV20-1	TRBJ2-3	CSARDSLLAGGPDTQYF
-	TRBV20-1	TRBJ2-7	CSPLGPGQTYEQYF
TRBD2	TRBV5-5	TRBJ2-1	CASSRTSGRGSYNEQFF
-	TRBV3-1	TRBJ2-6	CATCQVIDSLSSGANVLTF
-	TRBV6-5	TRBJ1-6	CASSYSRSSSYNSPLHF
TRBD1	TRBV7-2	TRBJ2-7	CASSLASRGLYEQYF